The sequence of this T cell receptor beta chain was determined in a study of T-cell reconstitution after alpha-beta-depleted transplantation in children. Study results and limitations: Several patients had high TCRbeta diversity at day 60; it came from surviving recipient T cells and thymic progenitors. It was newly produced T cells that mostly accounted for T-cell counts and diversity one year after transplant. The origin of alpha-beta T cells about two months after transplant was reportedly several hundred expanded graft clones.

Germline V gives CDR1 LGHNA, CDR2 YSLEER. The CDR3 spans 17 residues. After removal of 0 bases from V and 4 bases from J, the junction contained 11 bases not matched to a gene. The table lists this clonotype with many counts. The antigen is unknown. It was with unique molecular identifiers that the TCRbeta library was prepared. One entry per CDR3 protein results from TCRdb running MiXCR on the PCR reads. This sample yields hundreds of thousands of distinct CDR3 sequences, of which about 24% are seen a single time; 4% to 5.5% belongs to the top ten. The TCR was taken from a female patient under 10 years old who had a stem cell transplant for congenital amegakaryocytic thrombocytopenia, so the T cells may come from the graft donor. This sequence joins TRBV4-3 and TRBJ1-1; 7 nucleotides agree with TRBD1. Source: PBMCs, mostly from graft donor cells, taken 360 days after TCRalphabeta/CD19-depleted stem cell transplant. Written as DNA, the CDR3 is TGCGCCAGCAGCCAAGATCTAGGGGGCGTTATCGGCACTGAAGCTTTCTTT. Translating gives CASSQDLGGVIGTEAFF.